The 27 T cell receptor beta chains listed next were all sequenced from one sample in a study of T cells in Graves' hyperthyroidism and ophthalmopathy. RNA transcripts provided the source from which TCR beta CDR3 regions were amplified. The HTBI primer set was used in a first-round RT-PCR of the TCR CDR3. TCRdb reanalysed the multiplex PCR reads using MiXCR and keeps one entry per CDR3 protein. Found here are around 350,000 distinct CDR3 sequences, about 18% of them singletons; the top ten hold 30% to 40%. Sequencing was performed on blood. These receptors all come from a woman aged 30 to 39 with Graves' hyperthyroidism that later progressed to Graves' ophthalmopathy.

The chain links TRBV4-2 to TRBJ2-5; 7 bases align to TRBD2. The germline CDR1 and CDR2 sequences are LGHNA and YNFKEQ. J was trimmed by 2 bases and V by 1 base; bases with no gene match: 13. The CDR3 runs to 18 residues. CDR3 loop: CASSQGRLTAGRQETQYF. CDR3 sequence (DNA): TGTGCCAGCAGCCAAGGACGCCTGACAGCGGGAAGACAAGAGACCCAGTACTTC.

This clonotype has more than one count but fewer than ten. The chain combines TRBV3-1 with TRBJ2-2; D is unresolved. Deletions cut 0 bases from V and 6 bases from J, with 8 bases between. In germline, CDR1 is LGHDT, CDR2 YNNKEL (reference sequence). The CDR3 length is 14 residues. This CDR3 reads CASSQDGPSGELFF. CDR3 DNA sequence: TGTGCCAGCAGCCAAGACGGACCGTCCGGGGAGCTGTTTTTT.

This chain links TRBV6-1 with TRBJ1-5; no clear D. V dropped 1 base and J dropped 7 bases, with 11 bases sitting between them. CDR1 is MNHNS and CDR2 is SASEGT in the germline V gene. CDR3 length: 14 residues. CDR3 coding DNA: TGTGCCAGCAGTGAAGTACATAGGTCCCAGCCCCAGCATTTT. Translated, it gives CASSEVHRSQPQHF.

V is TRBV28 and J is TRBJ1-4; D uncertain. The CDR3 sequence is 13 residues long. Trimming stripped 3 bases from V and 16 bases from J, with 18 bases between. CDR1 is MDHEN, CDR2 SYDVKM, per germline. The CDR3 here is CASSFNPPATPFF. The CDR3 coding sequence is TGTGCCAGCAGTTTCAACCCCCCGGCGACCCCGTTTTTT.

V is TRBV7-8 and J is TRBJ2-5; no definite D call. This CDR3 is built from 13 residues. Germline assignment: CDR1 SGHVS and CDR2 FQNEAQ. V was trimmed by 0 bases and J by 4 bases, leaving 6 bases between them. The CDR3 sequence is CASSLASTETQYF. The CDR3 DNA follows: TGTGCCAGCAGCTTAGCGAGCACAGAGACCCAGTACTTC.

The V gene is TRBV7-2, the J gene TRBJ1-2; no firm D call. CDR3 length: 15 residues. V was pared by 1 base and J by 7 bases, with 16 bases between. Per the germline V gene, CDR1 is SGHTA and CDR2 is FQGNSA. This CDR3 reads CASSLVARSDGGYTF. CDR3 in DNA: TGTGCCAGCAGCTTAGTGGCCAGGTCAGACGGTGGCTACACCTTC.

This clonotype was seen repeatedly, ten times or more. The chain links TRBV20-1 to TRBJ1-4; D is possibly TRBD1 (6 bases). The V gene lost 6 bases and the J gene lost 7 bases, with 12 bases spanning the gap. Germline CDR1 DFQATT, CDR2 SNEGSKA (reference sequence). The CDR3 has 12 amino acids. DNA for the CDR3: TGCAGTGCCAAACAGGGTATTGAAAAACTGTTTTTT. Translation: CSAKQGIEKLFF.

This chain joins TRBV7-9 and TRBJ1-1, with 9 bases that match TRBD1. The CDR3 extends over 17 amino acids. Per the germline V gene, CDR1 is SEHNR and CDR2 is FQNEAQ (reference sequence). The V gene end was trimmed by 3 bases and the J gene end by 3 bases; junction bases not matched to a gene: 11. For the CDR3, the DNA is TGTGCCAGCAGCTTGGGGGGGACAGGGTCGATGGACACTGAAGCTTTCTTT. Its translation is CASSLGGTGSMDTEAFF.

The J gene is TRBJ2-2, the V gene TRBV30; 9 bases align to TRBD2. Germline CDR1 and CDR2: GTSNPN and SVGIG (reference sequence). Trimming at V came to 3 bases and at J to 4 bases, leaving 3 bases not matched to a gene. The CDR3 runs 14 residues. This chain's CDR3 is CAWRGTSLTGELFF. CDR3 bases: TGTGCCTGGAGGGGGACTAGCCTCACCGGGGAGCTGTTTTTT.

In its sample, this clonotype was seen a few times. J is TRBJ2-3 and V is TRBV5-1; the D gene is possibly TRBD2 (7 bases). V lost 0 bases and J lost 0, with 14 bases in between. The CDR3 sequence is 17 residues long. CDR1 and CDR2 from the germline V gene are SGHRS and YFSETQ. CDR3 region: CASSLVLGGPSTDTQYF. The CDR3 DNA sequence: TGCGCCAGCAGCTTGGTTTTGGGGGGGCCTAGCACAGATACGCAGTATTTT.

The gene calls are TRBV6-2 or TRBV6-3 and TRBJ2-3, with 7 bases identical to TRBD2. Losses at the gene ends were 10 bases for V and 0 bases for J; bases not matched to a gene: 10. The CDR3 sequence is 15 residues long. CDR1 is MNHEY, CDR2 SVGEGT, per germline. The DNA for the CDR3 is TGTGCCATTCCGCAGAGCGGGGTTAGCACAGATACGCAGTATTTT. This encodes CAIPQSGVSTDTQYF.

The V gene is TRBV20-1, the J gene TRBJ1-5; D not resolved. CDR1 is DFQATT, CDR2 SNEGSKA, per germline (reference sequence). The CDR3 has 16 amino acids. V lost 1 base, J lost 7 bases, and 20 bases lay in between. The CDR3 DNA reads TGCAGTGCTAGAGGTCCCTCCGGACTGACGGGGCAGCCCCAGCATTTT. This encodes CSARGPSGLTGQPQHF.

This clonotype was observed at least ten times. J is TRBJ2-5 and V is TRBV7-8, with D hard to call. CDR3 length: 13 amino acids. V was clipped by 4 bases and J by 1 base, with 7 bases between them. Germline CDR1 reads SGHVS; CDR2 reads FQNEAQ. This CDR3 is CASSSGTQETQYF. The CDR3 bases are TGTGCCAGCAGCTCGGGTACCCAAGAGACCCAGTACTTC.

The chain joins TRBV10-1 to TRBJ1-2; D is ambiguous. Germline V CDR1 and CDR2: WNHNN, SYGVQD (reference sequence). CDR3 length: 12 residues. V was pared by 3 bases and J by 1 base, with 3 bases between. This CDR3 reads CASSDLNYGYTF. CDR3 in DNA: TGCGCCAGCAGTGACCTTAACTATGGCTACACCTTC.

V and J are TRBV15 and TRBJ1-1; D may be TRBD1 (6 bases). The CDR3 spans 14 residues. CDR1 and CDR2 (germline): LNHNV, YYDKDF (reference sequence). V was trimmed by 1 base and J by 7 bases, leaving 13 bases between them. CDR3 region: CATSRVAGGVEAFF. As DNA, the CDR3 is TGTGCCACCAGCAGAGTTGCGGGGGGCGTTGAAGCTTTCTTT.

This clonotype has ten or more counts. The chain recombines TRBV28 with TRBJ2-1; 7 bases match TRBD1. The V and J ends lost 7 bases and 5 bases, in that order; junction bases with no gene match: 11. The CDR3 is made up of 15 amino acids. Germline CDR1 is MDHEN and CDR2 is SYDVKM. The CDR3 DNA reads TGTGCCAGCAACTTCGGGACAGCCAGACACAATGAGCAGTTCTTC. Protein: CASNFGTARHNEQFF.

In this sample, this clonotype turned up many times. The chain employs TRBV20-1 and TRBJ2-2; TRBD2 agrees at 9 bases. The CDR3 totals 16 residues. CDR1 and CDR2 from the germline V gene are DFQATT and SNEGSKA (reference sequence). Losses at the gene ends were 5 bases for V and 5 bases for J; bases not matched to a gene: 12. The DNA for the CDR3 is TGCAGTGCTCGAGCCAGCGGGGGGCCCGAAACCGGGGAGCTGTTTTTT. Its protein is CSARASGGPETGELFF.

This clonotype was seen ten or more times. The genes are TRBV11-2 and TRBJ2-5; the D is unclear. V was clipped by 9 bases and J by 4 bases, with 30 bases between them. The germline gives CDR1 SGHAT, CDR2 FQNNGV. The CDR3 consists of 18 residues. CDR3 DNA: TGTGCCAGTGCCGAAAAGCAGCTTAGTTATTTAAGTACAGAGACCCAGTACTTC. Protein sequence: CASAEKQLSYLSTETQYF.

This clonotype came up many times. The chain uses TRBV11-2 and TRBJ2-3; TRBD2 might be the D (6 bases). With 0 bases removed from V and 4 bases from J, the gap between germline ends came to 20 bases. Germline-derived CDR1 and CDR2 are SGHAT and FQNNGV. The CDR3 consists of 18 residues. The CDR3 DNA reads as TGTGCCAGCAGCTTAGAGGACTCCTTTCTACCGGGAGCAGATACGCAGTATTTT. This translates into CASSLEDSFLPGADTQYF. Together with reference TRBV11-2 and TRBJ2-3, the CDR3 gives the full variable domain: EAGVAQSPRYKIIEKRQSVAFWCNPISGHATLYWYQQILGQGPKLLIQFQNNGVVDDSQLPKDRFSAERLKGVDSTLKIQPAKLEDSAVYLCASSLEDSFLPGADTQYFGPGTRLTVL.

This clonotype was seen only a few times. The gene calls are TRBV4-1 and TRBJ2-7; D not resolved. Trimming removed 1 base at V and 1 base at J, with 14 bases between. The CDR3 is 16 residues long. CDR1 is MGHRA and CDR2 is YSYEKL in the germline V gene. The CDR3 reads CASSQGFGLRSYEQYF. CDR3 in DNA: TGCGCCAGCAGCCAAGGTTTTGGTTTAAGGTCCTACGAGCAGTACTTC.

The sample holds one count of this clonotype. One base away lies a much larger clone, so this may be a sequencing read error. The rearrangement uses TRBV29-1 and TRBJ2-7; possible D gene TRBD2, 5 bases. V was trimmed by 1 base and J by 2 bases, leaving 21 bases between them. This CDR3 comprises 17 residues. Germline V gene data show CDR1 as SQVTM and CDR2 as ANQGSEA. The CDR3 is CSVEVEAALGVTYEQYF. The DNA for the CDR3 is TGCAGCGTTGAAGTTGAAGCGGCGTTAGGTGTAACCTACGAGCAGTACTTC.

In its sample, this clonotype was seen many times. V gene TRBV5-1 combines with J gene TRBJ2-7, with 8 bases lining up with TRBD1. V lost 4 bases and J lost 6; bases outside the gene matches: 6. Looked up from germline, CDR1 is SGHRS and CDR2 is YFSETQ. The length of the CDR3 is 13 residues. CDR3 amino acids: CASSGTGELEQYF. CDR3 DNA: TGCGCCAGCAGCGGGACAGGTGAGCTCGAGCAGTACTTC.

The CDR3 DNA reads TGTGCCAGTAGTATAGGTGGGTTCTTC. Protein: CASSIGGFF. The V call is TRBV19, the J call TRBJ2-1; unclear D gene. CDR1 and CDR2 (germline): LNHDA, SQIVND (reference sequence). This CDR3 comprises 9 residues. Trimming shortened V by 1 base and J by 15 bases, and 4 bases separated the two germline ends.

This clonotype occurred many times. The chain employs TRBV20-1 and TRBJ1-2; D not resolved. This CDR3 is 12 amino acids long. Per germline, CDR1 DFQATT and CDR2 SNEGSKA (reference sequence). V was trimmed by 0 bases and J by 5 bases, leaving 7 bases between them. In nucleotides, the CDR3 is TGCAGTGCTAGAGATCTTAGTTATGGCTACACCTTC. This sequence encodes CSARDLSYGYTF.

Many counts were recorded for this clonotype. The chain carries TRBV20-1 and TRBJ1-5; D not resolved. Germline CDR1 is DFQATT and CDR2 is SNEGSKA (reference sequence). The V end was cut by 5 bases, the J end by 3 bases, with 11 bases between. This CDR3 has 13 amino acids. In DNA, the CDR3 is TGCAGTGCTCATGAGACCCCCAATCAGCCCCAGCATTTT. Protein sequence: CSAHETPNQPQHF.

This clonotype was recorded at least ten times. DNA of the CDR3: TGTGCCAGCAGGGCGTCGGGACTGAACACTGAAGCTTTCTTT. Protein product: CASRASGLNTEAFF. The chain carries TRBV6-1 and TRBJ1-1; TRBD1 is a possible D gene (5 bases). CDR1 and CDR2 from the germline V gene are MNHNS and SASEGT. The V gene lost 6 bases and the J gene lost 0 bases, with 11 bases spanning the gap. The CDR3 length is 14 residues.

To note about this clonotype: A single base separates this from a much larger clone, so it may be a read error. The CDR3 DNA reads as TGCGCCAGCGGCTTTGATTCCAGCCCTAGCACAGATACGCAGTATTTT. Translation: CASGFDSSPSTDTQYF. This chain joins TRBV5-1 and TRBJ2-3; the D is unclear. This CDR3 comprises 16 residues. CDR1 is SGHRS and CDR2 is YFSETQ in the germline V gene.